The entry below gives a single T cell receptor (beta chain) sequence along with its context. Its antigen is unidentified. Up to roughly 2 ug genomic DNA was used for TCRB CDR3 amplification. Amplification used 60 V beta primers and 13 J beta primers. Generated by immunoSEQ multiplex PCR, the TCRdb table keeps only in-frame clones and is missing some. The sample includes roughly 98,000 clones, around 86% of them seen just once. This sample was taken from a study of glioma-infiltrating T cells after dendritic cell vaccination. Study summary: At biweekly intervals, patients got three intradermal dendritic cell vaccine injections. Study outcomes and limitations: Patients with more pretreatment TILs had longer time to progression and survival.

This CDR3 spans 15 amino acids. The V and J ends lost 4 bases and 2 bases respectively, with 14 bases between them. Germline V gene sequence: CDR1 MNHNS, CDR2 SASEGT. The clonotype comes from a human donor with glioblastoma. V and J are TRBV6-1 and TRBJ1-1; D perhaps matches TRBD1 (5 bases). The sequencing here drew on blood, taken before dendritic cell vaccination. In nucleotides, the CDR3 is TGTGCCAGCAGTGGAACTCAGGGCGGAAACACTGAAGCTTTCTTT. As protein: CASSGTQGGNTEAFF.